This entry concerns a single T cell receptor beta chain. Its cognate antigen is unknown. These data come from a study of T cells in localized non-small cell lung cancer. Assay: immunoSEQ multiplex PCR; the TCRdb copy retains only in-frame clones and omits some. In the table there are 20,000 to 25,000 clones, roughly nine tenths of which are singletons. The study's findings and limits: The study detected a median roughly 56 of the top 100 tumor clones in adjacent lung.

The germline CDR1 and CDR2 sequences are SGHTA and FQGNSA. After removal of 5 bases from V and 4 bases from J, the junction contained 9 bases not matched to a gene. This CDR3 region has 16 residues. The sequence came from a man between 40 and 70 years old with stage I squamous cell lung carcinoma. This chain connects TRBV7-2 to TRBJ2-2, with 8 bases lining up with TRBD2. Sequenced here: peripheral blood, sampled before any cancer treatment. The CDR3 coding sequence is TGTGCCAGCAGCCTTTCGGGCGGGGGGACCACCGGGGAGCTGTTTTTT. This codes for CASSLSGGGTTGELFF.